The 27 T cell receptor beta chains below come from one sample, sequenced in a study of identical twins. Each CDR3 protein gets one entry after TCRdb re-called the 5' RACE reads with MiXCR. The top ten clones hold over 10% of a sample with approximately 700,000 distinct CDR3 sequences, 15% to 20% of them seen once. The sample was also linked to a second study, of T cells expressing NK-cell markers.

Specimen: PBMCs. These receptor sequences come from a woman aged 18-30 years in good health.

The table lists this clonotype with a few counts. This chain uses TRBV11-2 with TRBJ2-3; 9 nucleotides line up with TRBD2. V lost 3 bases, J lost 4 bases, and 8 bases stayed unmatched. CDR3 length: 16 residues. The germline V gene encodes CDR1 SGHAT and CDR2 FQNNGV. DNA of the CDR3: TGTGCCAGCAGCTTGAATAGCGGGAGCACTCCAGATACGCAGTATTTT. This sequence encodes CASSLNSGSTPDTQYF.

There are a few counts of this clonotype. The chain is built from TRBV6-1 and TRBJ1-2; tentative D call: TRBD1 (6 bases). Trimming took 7 bases from V and 2 from J, leaving 17 bases between them. CDR3 length equals 15 residues. Per the germline V gene, CDR1 is MNHNS and CDR2 is SASEGT. The CDR3 loop is CASTKGGGLNYGYTF. CDR3 nucleotides: TGTGCCAGCACCAAAGGCGGGGGGCTGAACTATGGCTACACCTTC.

V and J are TRBV12-3 or TRBV12-4 and TRBJ1-6, with D maybe TRBD1 (5 bases). The CDR3 is made up of 13 amino acids. V was shortened by 7 bases and J by 8 bases, with 12 bases between the two germline ends. The CDR3 sequence is CASTRRGDSPLHF. The CDR3, as DNA: TGTGCCAGCACCCGACGGGGGGATTCACCCCTCCACTTT.

This clonotype was recorded a few times. This chain links TRBV11-2 with TRBJ2-5; 7 bases agree with TRBD2. V lost 0 bases, J lost 4 bases, and 11 bases stayed unmatched. In germline, CDR1 is SGHAT, CDR2 FQNNGV. This CDR3 is built from 17 residues. CDR3 coding DNA: TGTGCCAGCAGCTTAGAAGTGTTGGCGGGGAGGGGAGAGACCCAGTACTTC. Protein: CASSLEVLAGRGETQYF.

The sample holds a few counts of this clonotype. This chain uses TRBV5-1 with TRBJ1-2; 9 bases match TRBD1. V lost 5 bases to trimming and J lost 6 bases; unmatched junction nucleotides: 5. CDR1 is SGHRS and CDR2 is YFSETQ in the germline V gene. CDR3 length equals 13 residues. The CDR3 DNA follows: TGCGCCAGCAGATCAACAGGGGGCAATGGCTACACCTTC. Residues: CASRSTGGNGYTF.

This clonotype was counted ten times or more. The V gene is TRBV6-6, the J gene TRBJ1-3; D is ambiguous. CDR1 and CDR2 from the germline V gene are MNHNY and SVGAGI (reference sequence). V lost 5 bases to trimming and J lost 0 bases, with 5 bases between them. This CDR3 is 13 amino acids long. In DNA form, the CDR3 reads TGTGCCAGCAGTACGGACTCTGGAAACACCATATATTTT. Encoded protein: CASSTDSGNTIYF.

This clonotype came up a few times. J is TRBJ2-5 and V is TRBV20-1; D not resolved. The V end lost 8 bases, the J end lost 1 base, and 14 bases lay between the germline ends. This CDR3 is built from 13 residues. CDR1 is DFQATT, CDR2 SNEGSKA, per germline (reference sequence). CDR3 amino acids: CSRYERGQETQYF. The CDR3 region has the DNA TGCAGTCGGTACGAGAGAGGCCAAGAGACCCAGTACTTC.

The V call is TRBV4-3, the J call TRBJ2-5, with D possibly TRBD1 on 6 matching bases. The CDR3 totals 16 residues. V was clipped by 0 bases and J by 1 base, with 12 bases between them. Germline V gives CDR1 LGHNA, CDR2 YSLEER. The CDR3 here is CASSQEGAAVQETQYF. The DNA for the CDR3 is TGCGCCAGCAGCCAAGAGGGGGCGGCCGTCCAAGAGACCCAGTACTTC.

V usage is TRBV15 and J usage is TRBJ2-5; D remains unclear. Germline assignment: CDR1 LNHNV and CDR2 YYDKDF (reference sequence). The CDR3 has 12 amino acids. V lost 1 base and J 5 bases, leaving 5 bases between the germline ends. CDR3 sequence reads: CATSRVVETQYF. In nucleotides, the CDR3 is TGTGCCACCAGCAGAGTTGTCGAGACCCAGTACTTC.

This clonotype has a handful of counts. The CDR3 DNA is TGTGCCAGCCCCAGGACAGTAGAGACCCAGTACTTC. Its translation: CASPRTVETQYF. The gene calls are TRBV2 and TRBJ2-5, with a tentative D call TRBD1 (6 bases). Per germline, CDR1 SNHLY and CDR2 FYNNEI. CDR3 length equals 12 residues. The germline V and J ends were trimmed by 8 bases and 4 bases, with 11 bases remaining between them.

A few counts support this clonotype. The J gene is TRBJ2-3, the V gene TRBV13, with 9 nucleotides matching TRBD1. The germline gives CDR1 PRHDT, CDR2 FYEKMQ (reference sequence). There are 19 residues in the CDR3. V gave up 5 bases and J gave up 1 base; unmatched junction bases: 16. The CDR3 is CASSGRSGQGASRTDTQYF. Here the CDR3 DNA reads TGTGCCAGCAGCGGGAGGTCGGGACAGGGAGCATCACGCACAGATACGCAGTATTTT. Full variable domain (remainder filled in from reference TRBV13 and TRBJ2-3): AAGVIQSPRHLIKEKRETATLKCYPIPRHDTVYWYQQGPGQDPQFLISFYEKMQSDKGSIPDRFSAQQFSDYHSELNMSSLELGDSALYFCASSGRSGQGASRTDTQYFGPGTRLTVL.

There are a few counts of this clonotype. The gene calls are TRBV20-1 and TRBJ2-5; D gene uncertain. The V gene's germline CDR1 is DFQATT and CDR2 SNEGSKA (reference sequence). The CDR3 covers 14 residues. Trimming stripped 6 bases from V and 0 bases from J, with 14 bases between. In DNA form, the CDR3 reads TGCAGTGCAAACTCCGGACGGTACCAAGAGACCCAGTACTTC. Protein product: CSANSGRYQETQYF.

The chain couples TRBV7-8 to TRBJ2-1; possibly TRBD2 for D (6 bases). V dropped 4 bases and J dropped 2 bases, with 15 bases sitting between them. Looked up from germline, CDR1 is SGHVS and CDR2 is FQNEAQ. This CDR3 comprises 16 residues. In nucleotides, the CDR3 is TGTGCCAGCAGCTCCTCCCATAGCGGAGCCTACAATGAGCAGTTCTTC. It encodes CASSSSHSGAYNEQFF. Looking up the rest from reference TRBV7-8 and TRBJ2-1 gives the full variable domain: GAGVSQSPRYKVAKRGQDVALRCDPISGHVSLFWYQQALGQGPEFLTYFQNEAQLDKSGLPSDRFFAERPEGSVSTLKIQRTQQEDSAVYLCASSSSHSGAYNEQFFGPGTRLTVL.

The rearrangement uses TRBV12-3 or TRBV12-4 and TRBJ2-1, with 9 bases aligning to TRBD2. The CDR3 runs to 16 residues. J was trimmed by 4 bases and V by 4 bases; bases with no gene match: 8. CDR3 in DNA: TGTGCCAGCAGTTGGGCGGGAGGGGCGGGATACAATGAGCAGTTCTTC. Protein: CASSWAGGAGYNEQFF.

V is TRBV15 and J is TRBJ2-4; TRBD1 agrees at 8 bases. CDR1 is LNHNV, CDR2 YYDKDF, per germline (reference sequence). The CDR3 covers 14 residues. The V and J ends lost 3 bases and 4 bases, in that order; junction bases with no gene match: 2. The CDR3 bases are TGTGCCACCAGCAGCCGGACAGGGAAAAACATTCAGTACTTC. Translation gives CATSSRTGKNIQYF.

The V and J genes are TRBV12-3 or TRBV12-4 and TRBJ1-2; D is uncertain. V lost 4 bases to trimming and J lost 2 bases, with 8 bases between them. This CDR3 contains 13 residues. CDR3: CASSSDKNYGYTF. CDR3 sequence (DNA): TGTGCCAGCAGTTCCGACAAGAACTATGGCTACACCTTC.

This CDR3 is CASSSLQTEAFF. The DNA for the CDR3 is TGTGCCAGCAGCTCCTTACAAACTGAAGCTTTCTTT. The rearrangement uses TRBV13 and TRBJ1-1; D gene uncertain. The CDR3 consists of 12 residues. The germline V gene encodes CDR1 PRHDT and CDR2 FYEKMQ (reference sequence). V lost 4 bases and J 5 bases, leaving 8 bases between the germline ends. The whole variable domain, remainder taken from reference TRBV13 and TRBJ1-1, is AAGVIQSPRHLIKEKRETATLKCYPIPRHDTVYWYQQGPGQDPQFLISFYEKMQSDKGSIPDRFSAQQFSDYHSELNMSSLELGDSALYFCASSSLQTEAFFGQGTRLTVV.

This clonotype turned up a few times. The V and J genes are TRBV12-3 or TRBV12-4 and TRBJ1-5; D may be TRBD1 (5 bases). CDR3 length: 14 residues. The V gene lost 1 base and the J gene lost 4 bases, with 8 bases spanning the gap. The CDR3 loop is CASSLVDTNQPQHF. The CDR3 DNA is TGTGCCAGCAGTTTAGTGGACACGAATCAGCCCCAGCATTTT.

The chain is built from TRBV6-1 and TRBJ2-7; D is possibly TRBD1 (6 bases). CDR3 length equals 15 residues. Germline V CDR1 and CDR2: MNHNS, SASEGT. Trimming left V 6 bases short and J 3 bases short, with 18 bases between. CDR3 in DNA: TGTGCCAGCAGGGTAACAAACAGGGTGTACTACGAGCAGTACTTC. Translation: CASRVTNRVYYEQYF.

This clonotype was picked up a small number of times. This chain links TRBV12-3 or TRBV12-4 with TRBJ1-2; TRBD1 matches at 7 bases. This CDR3 spans 15 amino acids. J gave up 2 bases and V 6 bases, and 9 bases lay outside the gene matches. The CDR3 nucleotides are TGTGCCAGCAGACTCGGGACAGTCCTAAACTATGGCTACACCTTC. It encodes CASRLGTVLNYGYTF.

This clonotype has just a few counts. CDR3 protein: CASAGGARDTQYF. CDR3 sequence (DNA): TGCGCCAGCGCTGGGGGGGCTAGGGATACGCAGTATTTT. The chain couples TRBV5-1 to TRBJ2-3; tentatively, D is TRBD2 (7 bases). CDR1 is SGHRS and CDR2 is YFSETQ in the germline V gene. Trimming took off 7 bases at V and 6 bases at J, with 15 bases between the two ends. CDR3 length: 13 residues.

This clonotype showed up just a few times. This chain joins TRBV15 and TRBJ2-1; D uncertain. The V end was cut by 1 base, the J end by 3 bases, with 10 bases between. Germline V gives CDR1 LNHNV, CDR2 YYDKDF (reference sequence). The CDR3 extends over 15 amino acids. The CDR3 loop is CATSRAVLNYNEQFF. The DNA for the CDR3 is TGTGCCACCAGCAGAGCAGTCCTAAACTACAATGAGCAGTTCTTC.

This chain uses TRBV20-1 with TRBJ2-7; D might be TRBD1 or TRBD2, each matching 5 bases. V dropped 5 bases and J dropped 1 base, with 12 bases sitting between them. The CDR3 has 13 amino acids. The germline gives CDR1 DFQATT, CDR2 SNEGSKA (reference sequence). Here the CDR3 DNA reads TGCAGTGCTCCCCGGGACCGGTCCTACGAGCAGTACTTC. Protein: CSAPRDRSYEQYF.

This chain uses TRBV7-9 with TRBJ2-7; 7 nucleotides agree with TRBD1. CDR1 and CDR2 (germline): SEHNR, FQNEAQ (reference sequence). The CDR3 length is 13 residues. With 3 bases clipped from V and 4 bases from J, the junction kept 3 bases outside the gene matches. CDR3 protein: CASSLKGQYEQYF. The CDR3 DNA is TGTGCCAGCAGCTTGAAGGGACAGTACGAGCAGTACTTC.

The chain recombines TRBV6-1 with TRBJ1-5; D may be TRBD1 (5 bases). With 5 bases removed from V and 9 bases from J, the gap between germline ends came to 14 bases. Germline CDR1 reads MNHNS; CDR2 reads SASEGT. The CDR3 is made up of 13 amino acids. The CDR3 DNA reads TGTGCCAGCAGTCGGATTGGGGGGTGGCCCCAGCATTTT. This gives the protein CASSRIGGWPQHF.

This clonotype was counted only a few times. The chain joins TRBV7-9 to TRBJ1-2, with D perhaps TRBD1 (5 bases). Germline V CDR1 and CDR2: SEHNR, FQNEAQ (reference sequence). CDR3 length: 11 amino acids. The CDR3: CGGDPIYGYTF. As DNA, the CDR3 is TGTGGGGGGGACCCGATCTATGGCTACACCTTC.

The V gene is TRBV7-3, the J gene TRBJ2-1; the match to TRBD2 covers 10 bases. Germline V gene lookup returns CDR1 SGHTA and CDR2 FQGTGA. CDR3 length: 17 amino acids. V was pared by 4 bases and J by 8 bases, with 14 bases of the junction left unmatched. CDR3 loop: CASSSPLKRGGIDEQFF. CDR3 nucleotides: TGTGCCAGCAGCTCGCCCCTTAAGCGGGGGGGCATCGATGAGCAGTTCTTC.